The 10 T cell receptor beta chains reported below all come from one sample, sequenced in a study of T-cell memory formation after mild COVID-19. TCRdb analysed the 5' RACE reads with MiXCR anew, one entry per CDR3 protein. The sample yields about 440,000 distinct CDR3 sequences, 15% to 25% seen once. Sequencing was carried out using PBMCs or a T cell subset sorted from them (not recorded which). These TCRs come from an adult woman who had mild COVID-19 (a few samples of this study predate the infection). Cell type and time point are not known.

This clonotype was seen ten or more times. The chain recombines TRBV20-1 with TRBJ2-2; D is unclear. The CDR3 loop spans 13 amino acids. The germline V gene has CDR1 DFQATT and CDR2 SNEGSKA (reference sequence). V was pared by 1 base and J by 7 bases, with 10 bases between. The CDR3 coding sequence is TGCAGTGCTAGAGTTACGGTCAGCGGGGAGCTGTTTTTT. Protein product: CSARVTVSGELFF.

The CDR3 is CAWNGRGGFNNQPQHF. The CDR3 bases are TGTGCCTGGAATGGTAGGGGCGGCTTTAACAATCAGCCCCAGCATTTT. The chain uses TRBV30 and TRBJ1-5, with a tentative D call TRBD1 (5 bases). CDR3 length equals 16 residues. Between the trimmed V and J ends, which lost 4 bases and 3 bases, there was a span of 19 bases. CDR1 is GTSNPN and CDR2 is SVGIG in the germline V gene (reference sequence).

V usage is TRBV29-1 and J usage is TRBJ2-7, with D maybe TRBD1 (5 bases). The germline V gene encodes CDR1 SQVTM and CDR2 ANQGSEA. V lost 6 bases, J lost 3 bases, and 12 bases lay in between. The CDR3 runs to 12 residues. The CDR3 bases are TGCAGCGTCGTGACAGAAGACTACGAGCAGTACTTC. Its translation: CSVVTEDYEQYF.

This chain uses TRBV10-3 with TRBJ1-1; D is ambiguous. Germline V CDR1 and CDR2: ENHRY, SYGVKD. The CDR3 sequence is 14 residues long. V lost 6 bases to trimming and J lost 1 base, with 12 bases between them. The CDR3 sequence: CAIRAAGRNTEAFF. The DNA for the CDR3 is TGTGCCATCAGGGCCGCGGGGAGGAACACTGAAGCTTTCTTT.

The chain joins TRBV3-1 to TRBJ2-5, with 11 bases fitting TRBD2. J was trimmed by 3 bases and V by 2 bases; bases with no gene match: 11. Germline V CDR1 and CDR2: LGHDT, YNNKEL (reference sequence). The CDR3 totals 18 residues. The CDR3 DNA sequence: TGTGCCAGCAGCCAAAGGGGGATAGCGGGAGGGCTGAAAGAGACCCAGTACTTC. Encoded protein: CASSQRGIAGGLKETQYF.

This clonotype was picked up a small number of times. Written as DNA, the CDR3 is TGCGCCAGCAGCGGGCTGGGCGGTTTAGGGAGTTTGCAGGGGTGGAAGAGGAGGACTGAAGCTTTCTTT. Translation: CASSGLGGLGSLQGWKRRTEAFF. The chain combines TRBV5-1 with TRBJ1-1, with D tentatively TRBD1 (6 bases). Trimming pared 4 bases from V and 5 bases from J, leaving 42 bases between. Looked up from germline, CDR1 is SGHRS and CDR2 is YFSETQ. This CDR3 comprises 23 residues.

V is TRBV13 and J is TRBJ2-7; D gene ambiguous. V was clipped by 4 bases and J by 3 bases, with 10 bases between them. CDR1 and CDR2 from the germline V gene are PRHDT and FYEKMQ (reference sequence). The CDR3 spans 13 residues. The CDR3 coding sequence is TGTGCCAGCAGCTCCATCCAGGTCTACGAGCAGTACTTC. Amino acids: CASSSIQVYEQYF.

The table lists this clonotype with a few counts. The chain employs TRBV20-1 and TRBJ2-7; 12 bases align to TRBD2. The germline gives CDR1 DFQATT, CDR2 SNEGSKA (reference sequence). The CDR3 length is 14 residues. J lost 7 bases, V lost 0 bases, and 4 bases had no gene match. The CDR3 sequence: CSARDTSGRREQYF. The CDR3 DNA reads TGCAGTGCTAGAGATACTAGCGGGAGGAGAGAGCAGTACTTC.

This clonotype was recorded at least ten times. The chain employs TRBV14 and TRBJ1-2; TRBD1 aligns across 9 bases. Germline values: CDR1 SGHDN, CDR2 FVKESK. The V segment lost 6 bases and the J segment 7 bases; nucleotides outside the gene matches: 9. This CDR3 is built from 14 residues. The CDR3 loop reads CASSHGQGRGGYTF. In nucleotides, the CDR3 is TGTGCCAGCAGTCACGGACAGGGGAGAGGTGGCTACACCTTC.

The chain carries TRBV4-1 and TRBJ2-5, with D perhaps TRBD2 (5 bases). The CDR3 runs to 16 residues. The V end was cut by 1 base, the J end by 5 bases, with 17 bases between. Germline assignment: CDR1 MGHRA and CDR2 YSYEKL. The CDR3 DNA is TGCGCCAGCAGCCAAGGTCCAATCCCGAGGGCGGAGACCCAGTACTTC. The encoded protein is CASSQGPIPRAETQYF.